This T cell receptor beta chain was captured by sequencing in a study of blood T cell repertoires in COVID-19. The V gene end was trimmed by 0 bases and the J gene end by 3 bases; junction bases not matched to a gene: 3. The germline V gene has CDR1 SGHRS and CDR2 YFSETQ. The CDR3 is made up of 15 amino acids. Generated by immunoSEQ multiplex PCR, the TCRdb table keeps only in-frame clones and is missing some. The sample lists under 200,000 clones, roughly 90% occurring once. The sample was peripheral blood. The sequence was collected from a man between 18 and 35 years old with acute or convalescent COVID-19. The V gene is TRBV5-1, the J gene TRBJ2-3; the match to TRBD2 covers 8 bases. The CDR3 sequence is CASSLVIAGTDTQYF. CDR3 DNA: TGCGCCAGCAGCTTGGTAATAGCGGGGACAGATACGCAGTATTTT.